A single sample gave rise to the 27 T cell receptor beta chains below, sequenced in a study of cytomegalovirus exposure and HLA in healthy donors. The data were produced by immunoSEQ multiplex PCR, yet TCRdb's version contains in-frame clones alone and is incomplete. The table shows about 98,000 clones, with around nine tenths occurring only once. Sequenced material: PBMCs. These receptors all stem from a woman between 25 and 40 years old in good health and CMV-seronegative.

This clone was found once. This rearrangement joins TRBV14 to TRBJ2-1; 7 positions agree with TRBD1. The CDR3 length is 13 residues. The J segment lost 7 bases and the V segment lost 4 bases, leaving 4 bases of the junction unmatched. Per the germline V gene, CDR1 is SGHDN and CDR2 is FVKESK. This chain's CDR3 is CASSLIQGNEQFF. Written as DNA, the CDR3 is TGTGCCAGCAGCCTCATACAGGGGAATGAGCAGTTCTTC.

The chain recombines TRBV10-3 with TRBJ1-5; unclear D gene. The CDR3 has 14 residues. CDR1 is ENHRY and CDR2 is SYGVKD in the germline V gene. With 2 bases removed from V and 9 bases from J, the gap between germline ends came to 14 bases. CDR3 protein: CAISEEGKTGPQHF. The DNA of the CDR3 is TGTGCCATCAGTGAGGAAGGCAAAACGGGGCCCCAGCATTTT.

This clone was recorded once. CDR3 nucleotide sequence: TGTGCCAGCTCACCGCTGGGGTTGGGGCACACAGATACGCAGTATTTT. Amino acid sequence: CASSPLGLGHTDTQYF. The V gene is TRBV18, the J gene TRBJ2-3; D possibly corresponds to TRBD1 (5 bases). The CDR3 spans 16 residues. V shed 3 bases and J shed 2 bases, with 15 bases lying between them. The germline V gene encodes CDR1 KGHSH and CDR2 LQKENI.

This sequence joins TRBV25-1 and TRBJ2-1; D perhaps matches TRBD2 (7 bases). The V end lost 8 bases, the J end lost 0 bases, and 17 bases lay between the germline ends. This CDR3 region has 16 residues. Germline-derived CDR1 and CDR2 are MGHDK and SYGVNS. In DNA, the CDR3 is TGTGCCAGCCGGGGGGCGGGTAGCGGCTCCTACAATGAGCAGTTCTTC. Translating it yields CASRGAGSGSYNEQFF.

The rearrangement links TRBV28 to TRBJ2-3; D is perhaps TRBD2 (6 bases). Germline V gene sequence: CDR1 MDHEN, CDR2 SYDVKM. The ends were cut back, 5 bases at V and 6 bases at J, with 12 bases in the middle. This CDR3 spans 13 amino acids. As DNA, the CDR3 is TGTGCCAGCAGTAAGGCGGGGTGGGATACGCAGTATTTT. This translates into CASSKAGWDTQYF.

The V call is TRBV7-9, the J call TRBJ2-7, with a possible D match to TRBD2 (5 bases). Germline V gives CDR1 SEHNR, CDR2 FQNEAQ (reference sequence). CDR3 length: 13 amino acids. V shed 3 bases and J shed 4 bases, with 10 bases lying between them. CDR3 sequence reads: CASSLDSDYEQYF. The DNA of the CDR3 is TGTGCCAGCAGCTTGGATAGCGATTACGAGCAGTACTTC.

The CDR3, as DNA: TGTGCCAGCTCCCGGGGCGGGGGAATGAATGAGCAGTTCTTC. Translation gives CASSRGGGMNEQFF. The rearrangement links TRBV18 to TRBJ2-1, with 7 bases aligning to TRBD2. Germline CDR1 and CDR2: KGHSH and LQKENI. V lost 6 bases, J lost 7 bases, and 9 bases stayed unmatched. CDR3 size: 14 residues.

The chain uses TRBV6-1 and TRBJ1-5, with no clear D. Germline CDR1 MNHNS, CDR2 SASEGT. Deletions cut 5 bases from V and 6 bases from J, with 8 bases between. This CDR3 region has 12 residues. Here the CDR3 DNA reads TGTGCCAGCAGTCGTGGGAGTCAGCCCCAGCATTTT. It translates to CASSRGSQPQHF.

The DNA of the CDR3 is TGTGCCAGCAGTGAGGACTTCCAAGAGACCCAGTACTTC. Its protein product is CASSEDFQETQYF. The chain joins TRBV6-1 to TRBJ2-5; D possibly corresponds to TRBD2 (5 bases). Between the trimmed V and J ends, which lost 3 bases and 1 base, there was a span of 6 bases. The CDR3 consists of 13 residues. Germline V lookup: CDR1 MNHNS, CDR2 SASEGT.

The V gene is TRBV7-8, the J gene TRBJ2-2; D remains ambiguous. There are 12 residues in the CDR3. The germline CDR1 and CDR2 sequences are SGHVS and FQNEAQ. V shed 2 bases and J shed 7 bases, with 5 bases lying between them. The CDR3 here is CASSLNHGELFF. CDR3 DNA sequence: TGTGCCAGCAGCTTAAATCACGGGGAGCTGTTTTTT.

The chain has TRBV9 and TRBJ1-1; D uncertain. The CDR3 consists of 12 residues. CDR1 is SGDLS, CDR2 YYNGEE, per germline. Trimming cost V 3 bases and J 6 bases, with 9 bases left between them. CDR3 protein: CASSGRSAEAFF. DNA of the CDR3: TGTGCCAGCAGCGGCAGGTCGGCTGAAGCTTTCTTT.

This chain uses TRBV5-6 with TRBJ1-4, with 7 bases that match TRBD1. Germline CDR1 reads SGHDT; CDR2 reads YYEEEE. After removal of 1 base from V and 4 bases from J, the junction contained 4 bases not matched to a gene. The CDR3 loop spans 15 amino acids. DNA of the CDR3: TGTGCCAGCAGCTTGCGTGGGACAGTTAATGAAAAACTGTTTTTT. It yields the protein CASSLRGTVNEKLFF.

This clone was found once. The V gene is TRBV28, the J gene TRBJ2-3; D is ambiguous. This CDR3 has 12 amino acids. The ends were cut back, 4 bases at V and 5 bases at J, with 7 bases in the middle. CDR1 and CDR2 from the germline V gene are MDHEN and SYDVKM. As DNA, the CDR3 is TGTGCCAGCAGTTCCACCAGAGATACGCAGTATTTT. It translates to CASSSTRDTQYF.

CDR3 residues: CASSTDRSNTGELFF. In DNA, the CDR3 is TGCGCCAGCAGTACTGACAGATCAAACACCGGGGAGCTGTTTTTT. The rearrangement links TRBV5-1 to TRBJ2-2, with D possibly TRBD1 on 5 matching bases. The germline gives CDR1 SGHRS, CDR2 YFSETQ. This CDR3 contains 15 residues. V dropped 5 bases and J dropped 2 bases, with 13 bases sitting between them.

The rearrangement links TRBV19 to TRBJ1-2; the D gene is possibly TRBD1 (6 bases). V was cut by 3 bases and J by 4 bases, with 21 bases left in between. Germline values: CDR1 LNHDA, CDR2 SQIVND (reference sequence). The CDR3 contains 17 residues. Here the CDR3 reads CASSMIQGVRVGYGYTF. CDR3 nucleotide sequence: TGTGCCAGTAGTATGATACAGGGTGTCAGAGTAGGCTATGGCTACACCTTC.

This chain links TRBV6-1 with TRBJ2-4, with TRBD1 identical over 8 bases. The V gene end was trimmed by 1 base and the J gene end by 5 bases; junction bases not matched to a gene: 10. Per germline, CDR1 MNHNS and CDR2 SASEGT. This CDR3 contains 17 residues. Here the CDR3 DNA reads TGTGCCAGCAGTGAAGGGGAGACAGGGGCGTCGGAAAACATTCAGTACTTC. Encoded protein: CASSEGETGASENIQYF.

The rearrangement joins TRBV7-8 to TRBJ2-7; TRBD1 aligns across 12 bases. Per the germline V gene, CDR1 is SGHVS and CDR2 is FQNEAQ. CDR3 length: 15 residues. The V segment lost 1 base and the J segment 10 bases; nucleotides outside the gene matches: 8. CDR3 residues: CASSLGGQGARYQYF. The CDR3 DNA is TGTGCCAGCAGCTTAGGGGGACAGGGGGCCAGGTATCAGTACTTC.

The CDR3 reads CASSLRGQTNTEAFF. Here the CDR3 DNA reads TGTGCCAGCAGCTTGAGGGGACAGACGAACACTGAAGCTTTCTTT. This chain joins TRBV11-3 and TRBJ1-1; TRBD1 matches at 7 bases. The germline gives CDR1 SGHNT, CDR2 YENEEA. Germline trimming cut 3 bases from V and 1 base from J; bases unmatched to any gene: 5. CDR3 length: 15 amino acids.

CDR3 sequence reads: CASSQGLAGTSYEQYF. DNA for the CDR3: TGCGCCAGCAGCCAAGGACTAGCGGGAACTTCCTACGAGCAGTACTTC. J is TRBJ2-7 and V is TRBV4-3; 11 bases line up with TRBD2. The germline gives CDR1 LGHNA, CDR2 YSLEER. CDR3 length: 16 residues. The V segment lost 1 base and the J segment 1 base; nucleotides outside the gene matches: 3.

The chain joins TRBV5-6 to TRBJ1-2; D possibly corresponds to TRBD1 (6 bases). Trimming shortened V by 0 bases and J by 12 bases, and 15 bases separated the two germline ends. The germline V gene encodes CDR1 SGHDT and CDR2 YYEEEE. The CDR3 runs to 13 residues. The DNA of the CDR3 is TGTGCCAGCAGCTTGGAGGGGGTCCCTTGGCACACCTTC. Translation: CASSLEGVPWHTF.

V gene TRBV9 combines with J gene TRBJ1-2; TRBD1 matches 9 bases. The CDR3 is made up of 15 amino acids. The V gene end was trimmed by 0 bases and the J gene end by 2 bases; junction bases not matched to a gene: 2. CDR1 is SGDLS and CDR2 is YYNGEE in the germline V gene. CDR3 bases: TGTGCCAGCAGCGTAGGAGGACAGGGGAACTATGGCTACACCTTC. This translates into CASSVGGQGNYGYTF.

V gene TRBV6-5 combines with J gene TRBJ2-7; 7 bases map to TRBD1. The V segment lost 2 bases and the J segment 6 bases; nucleotides outside the gene matches: 4. CDR1 and CDR2 from the germline V gene are MNHEY and SVGAGI. The CDR3 is 13 amino acids. CDR3 sequence (DNA): TGTGCCAGCAGTTACGTCACAGGGGCCGAGCAGTACTTC. It is translated as CASSYVTGAEQYF.

The V gene is TRBV11-3, the J gene TRBJ2-2; a weak D match, TRBD1 (5 bases). Germline V gene sequence: CDR1 SGHNT, CDR2 YENEEA. Trimming pared 6 bases from V and 3 bases from J, leaving 11 bases between. There are 14 residues in the CDR3. The CDR3 loop is CASSTDTHTGELFF. The CDR3 coding sequence is TGTGCCAGCAGTACGGACACCCACACCGGGGAGCTGTTTTTT.

The chain is built from TRBV29-1 and TRBJ2-7, with D maybe TRBD1 (5 bases). This CDR3 has 15 amino acids. From germline, CDR1 is SQVTM and CDR2 ANQGSEA. V was clipped by 5 bases and J by 1 base, with 18 bases between them. The CDR3 bases are TGCAGCGTTCTTGACAGACCGTCGGTATCCTACGAGCAGTACTTC. This encodes CSVLDRPSVSYEQYF.

This rearrangement joins TRBV9 to TRBJ1-3; no definite D call. CDR1 is SGDLS, CDR2 YYNGEE, per germline. V was shortened by 4 bases and J by 3 bases, with 5 bases between the two germline ends. This CDR3 region has 12 residues. The CDR3 sequence: CASSPVGNTIYF. The CDR3 DNA is TGTGCCAGCAGCCCGGTTGGAAACACCATATATTTT.

This chain connects TRBV19 to TRBJ2-7, with D unclear. V was shortened by 6 bases and J by 0 bases, with 9 bases between the two germline ends. Germline assignment: CDR1 LNHDA and CDR2 SQIVND (reference sequence). This CDR3 has 13 residues. The CDR3 bases are TGTGCCAGTAGGTCGCAGGACTCCTACGAGCAGTACTTC. Its protein product is CASRSQDSYEQYF.

The genes are TRBV6-6 and TRBJ1-1, with 10 bases fitting TRBD1. There are 14 residues in the CDR3. The germline CDR1 and CDR2 sequences are MNHNY and SVGAGI (reference sequence). V lost 4 bases and J lost 1; bases outside the gene matches: 0. Written as DNA, the CDR3 is TGTGCCAGCAGTTGGGACAGGGGGAACACTGAAGCTTTCTTT. Translation: CASSWDRGNTEAFF.